One sample yielded the 24 T cell receptor beta chains listed below, sequenced in a study of CXCR3-negative and CXCR3-positive naive CD8 T cells. Carrying UMI labels, the TRB cDNA libraries were prepared through 5' RACE. Following a re-call of the 5' RACE reads, TCRdb has one entry per CDR3 protein and lacks DNA. The table for this sample gives 45,000 or so distinct CDR3 sequences. Sequences were obtained from memory CD8+ T cells from blood. The receptors here all came from a human donor in good health. Some clones in this sample may be carry-over from other donors' samples.

The chain has TRBV12-2 and TRBJ1-1; with no DNA, the TCRdb D assignment of TRBD1 cannot be verified. TRBV12-2 is tagged as a pseudogene. The CDR3 consists of 17 residues. The chain's CDR3 is CASRLRCSRVCDTEAFF.

The chain couples TRBV7-9 to TRBJ2-2. This CDR3 region has 14 residues. Germline CDR1 reads SEHNR; CDR2 reads FQNEAQ (reference sequence). The CDR3 is CASSLAPDTGELFF.

The rearrangement links TRBV12-3 or TRBV12-4 to TRBJ2-7. The CDR3 consists of 14 residues. The CDR3 is CASSFGDLRYEQYF.

The chain is built from TRBV4-1 and TRBJ2-7; TCRdb reports TRBD2, a call that lacks DNA to check it against. In germline, CDR1 is MGHRA, CDR2 YSYEKL. This CDR3 spans 18 amino acids. This chain's CDR3 is CASSQDGEGSGSSYEQYF.

The chain recombines TRBV6-2 or TRBV6-3 with TRBJ1-1. This CDR3 comprises 15 residues. Germline assignment: CDR1 MNHEY and CDR2 SVGEGT. CDR3 amino acids: CASSYSEGSGTEAFF.

V is TRBV7-6 and J is TRBJ2-7; TCRdb gives TRBD1 as the D gene, but with no DNA this cannot be confirmed. Germline lookup yields CDR1 SGHVS and CDR2 FNYEAQ. The CDR3 covers 18 residues. CDR3 residues: CASTSPGEGGHSDYEQYF.

The chain links TRBV7-9 to TRBJ2-5; TCRdb designates TRBD1, a call that cannot be tested without DNA. CDR1 is SEHNR and CDR2 is FQNEAQ in the germline V gene (reference sequence). The CDR3 spans 15 residues. The CDR3 region is CASSLLLGPQETQYF.

The J gene is TRBJ2-1, the V gene TRBV9. This CDR3 has 13 amino acids. Germline CDR1 reads SGDLS; CDR2 reads YYNGEE. CDR3 sequence reads: CASSVDGYNEQFF.

The J gene is TRBJ1-5, the V gene TRBV6-6; the TCRdb call, TRBD1, lacks DNA for checking. The germline CDR1 and CDR2 sequences are MNHNY and SVGAGI (reference sequence). The CDR3 runs 13 residues. CDR3 protein: CASILGGNQPQHF.

The CDR3 sequence is CSARQGDSNEQYF. The chain recombines TRBV29-1 with TRBJ2-7; lacking DNA, the TRBD1 call made by TCRdb goes unchecked. CDR1 is SQVTM and CDR2 is ANQGSEA in the germline V gene. The CDR3 has 13 residues.

The J gene is TRBJ2-1, the V gene TRBV27. The germline gives CDR1 MNHEY, CDR2 SMNVEV (reference sequence). The CDR3 totals 14 residues. The CDR3 loop reads CASSRGSSYNEQFF.

In terms of frequency, this clonotype is medium-sized (0.01 to 0.1%). The rearrangement uses TRBV4-2 and TRBJ2-1; the TCRdb D gene call, TRBD2, has no DNA to confirm it. CDR1 is LGHNA, CDR2 YNFKEQ, per germline. This CDR3 region has 16 residues. This CDR3 reads CASSQGSSGGANEQFF.

The chain is built from TRBV6-2 or TRBV6-3 and TRBJ2-5; TCRdb selects TRBD1, and the lack of DNA leaves this call unchecked. This CDR3 spans 13 amino acids. CDR1 and CDR2 from the germline V gene are MNHEY and SVGEGT. The CDR3 spells CASRIAGGETQYF.

The chain uses TRBV29-1 and TRBJ2-3; no DNA is available, so the TRBD2 call from TCRdb remains unchecked. The CDR3 has 16 residues. Germline V lookup: CDR1 SQVTM, CDR2 ANQGSEA. CDR3 region: CSVEDPSGREADTQYF.

V is TRBV12-3 or TRBV12-4 and J is TRBJ1-2; the TCRdb call, TRBD1, lacks DNA for checking. This CDR3 comprises 14 residues. The CDR3: CASSLASEGAGYTF.

The chain joins TRBV6-2 or TRBV6-3 to TRBJ1-1; TCRdb's assignment of TRBD1 cannot be checked, as there is no DNA. Germline V lookup: CDR1 MNHEY, CDR2 SVGEGT. This CDR3 is built from 15 residues. The CDR3 loop reads CASSYTGQGNTEAFF.

The genes are TRBV28 and TRBJ2-7; with no DNA, the TCRdb D assignment of TRBD2 cannot be verified. Germline V lookup: CDR1 MDHEN, CDR2 SYDVKM. The CDR3 runs to 12 residues. CDR3 in amino acids: CASGSGGVEQYF.

The gene calls are TRBV6-4 and TRBJ2-3; the D gene TCRdb calls, TRBD1, cannot be checked with no DNA. Looked up from germline, CDR1 is MRHNA and CDR2 is SNTAGT. This CDR3 is 15 amino acids long. CDR3: CASSSGGGATDTQYF.

The CDR3 sequence: CASSLPGHSYEQYF. J is TRBJ2-7 and V is TRBV7-9. The CDR3 consists of 14 residues. The germline gives CDR1 SEHNR, CDR2 FQNEAQ (reference sequence).

The genes are TRBV5-1 and TRBJ1-1. CDR1 is SGHRS, CDR2 YFSETQ, per germline. The CDR3 has 13 amino acids. CDR3 in amino acids: CASNLAENTEAFF.

This chain joins TRBV20-1 and TRBJ2-7. The CDR3 runs 11 residues. Germline CDR1 reads DFQATT; CDR2 reads SNEGSKA (reference sequence). CDR3 amino acids: CSVGDSLEQYF.

The chain combines TRBV5-6 with TRBJ2-3; TCRdb lists TRBD1, though no DNA is available to test this call. Germline V CDR1 and CDR2: SGHDT, YYEEEE. This CDR3 has 17 amino acids. CDR3 in amino acids: CASSAPTGDHHTDTQYF.

CDR3 amino acids: CASSVEALSTDTQYF. The chain combines TRBV9 with TRBJ2-3. Looked up from germline, CDR1 is SGDLS and CDR2 is YYNGEE. This CDR3 is 15 amino acids long.

V gene TRBV6-2 or TRBV6-3 combines with J gene TRBJ2-7; TCRdb indicates TRBD1, and absent DNA this call remains unverified. Germline CDR1 MNHEY, CDR2 SVGEGT. The CDR3 has 14 amino acids. CDR3 amino acids: CASSQGASSYEQYF.